This entry lists 21 T cell receptor beta chains sequenced from one sample in a study of molecular identifiers for immune sequencing clone quantification. MiXCR was run by TCRdb on the PCR reads, yielding one entry per CDR3 protein. Among fewer than 350,000 distinct CDR3 sequences, about a fifth were seen once, and the ten largest hold approximately 0.83%. Sequenced material: naive CD8+ T cells from blood, with Jurkat cell RNA spiked in. Described subset: FACS-sorted CD8+CD4-CCR7+CD45RA+ naive T cells. These receptors were obtained from a human donor in good health. Some libraries in this study had Jurkat cell RNA spiked in.

This clonotype was observed a handful of times. V is TRBV7-9 and J is TRBJ2-2; D call uncertain. The CDR3 extends over 14 amino acids. With 1 base removed from V and 4 bases from J, the gap between germline ends came to 7 bases. Germline-derived CDR1 and CDR2 are SEHNR and FQNEAQ (reference sequence). CDR3 residues: CASSLVVSTGELFF. DNA of the CDR3: TGTGCCAGCAGCTTAGTTGTCAGCACCGGGGAGCTGTTTTTT. The whole variable domain, remainder taken from reference TRBV7-9 and TRBJ2-2, is DTGVSQNPRHKITKRGQNVTFRCDPISEHNRLYWYRQTLGQGPEFLTYFQNEAQLEKSRLLSDRFSAERPKGSFSTLEIQRTEQGDSAMYLCASSLVVSTGELFFGEGSRLTVL.

This clonotype was detected once. This may come from a read error, since a much larger clone is one base off. The J gene is TRBJ2-3, the V gene TRBV7-6, with D possibly being TRBD2 (5 bases). The CDR3 runs to 16 residues. The germline V and J ends were trimmed by 5 bases and 6 bases, with 21 bases remaining between them. CDR1 and CDR2 (germline): SGHVS, FNYEAQ. The CDR3 bases are TGTGCCAGCAGCCTAGAGGCAGTCAGGCGGGCCGATACGCAGTATTTT. Its protein product is CASSLEAVRRADTQYF. Looking up the rest from reference TRBV7-6 and TRBJ2-3 gives the full variable domain: GAGVSQSPRYKVTKRGQDVALRCDPISGHVSLYWYRQALGQGPEFLTYFNYEAQQDKSGLPNDRFSAERPEGSISTLTIQRTEQRDSAMYRCASSLEAVRRADTQYFGPGTRLTVL.

To note about this clonotype: This may stem from a read error, because a much larger clone lies one nucleotide away. J is TRBJ2-3 and V is TRBV19; D is possibly TRBD1 (5 bases). Gene TRBJ1-5 matches the end of the DNA better, so the J call may be wrong. The CDR3 extends over 16 amino acids. Germline V CDR1 and CDR2: LNHDA, SQIVND (reference sequence). The CDR3, as DNA: TGTGCCAGTAGTATTTGGGCGGGAGGGCCGACAGATACGCAGCATTTT. Protein: CASSIWAGGPTDTQHF.

Only a few counts were recorded for this clonotype. The chain employs TRBV4-2 and TRBJ2-5; tentative D call: TRBD2 (6 bases). Trimming took 1 base from V and 4 from J, leaving 13 bases between them. The germline CDR1 and CDR2 sequences are LGHNA and YNFKEQ. The CDR3 has 15 residues. For the CDR3, the DNA is TGTGCCAGCAGCCAAGTGATGGGAGGAGGAGAGACCCAGTACTTC. This codes for CASSQVMGGGETQYF.

Points on this clonotype: A read error is possible here, since a much larger clone lies one base away. The gene calls are TRBV4-1 and TRBJ1-2; possibly TRBD1 for D (5 bases). Germline lookup yields CDR1 MGHRA and CDR2 YSYEKL. The CDR3 runs 15 residues. The CDR3 loop reads CAGSQGRVVGGGYTF. The DNA of the CDR3 is TGCGCCGGCAGCCAAGGCAGGGTTGTCGGCGGGGGCTACACCTTC.

V and J are TRBV20-1 and TRBJ2-3, with 7 positions matching TRBD2. CDR3 length equals 15 residues. Germline CDR1 is DFQATT and CDR2 is SNEGSKA (reference sequence). V gave up 3 bases and J gave up 0 bases; unmatched junction bases: 6. The CDR3 loop reads CSARTGGPSTDTQYF. CDR3 DNA: TGCAGTGCTAGGACGGGAGGTCCTAGCACAGATACGCAGTATTTT.

There are many counts of this clonotype. The chain is built from TRBV9 and TRBJ2-2; D is possibly TRBD2 (6 bases). From germline, CDR1 is SGDLS and CDR2 YYNGEE. This CDR3 has 15 amino acids. Deletions cut 1 base from V and 4 bases from J, with 11 bases between. The CDR3 DNA follows: TGTGCCAGCAGCGTATCTAGCGTTAGCACCGGGGAGCTGTTTTTT. This sequence encodes CASSVSSVSTGELFF.

This clonotype was observed many times. One end of the junction fails to match germline, which may point to a read error. The rearrangement joins TRBV4-2 to TRBJ2-3; D gene unclear. The CDR3 length is 16 residues. Germline CDR1 and CDR2: LGHNA and YNFKEQ. The CDR3 region is CASSQDVASSTDTQYF. The CDR3 coding sequence is TGCGCCAGCAGCCAAGATGTGGCCTCTAGCACAGATACGCAGTATTTT.

This clonotype was observed at least ten times. The V and J genes are TRBV19 and TRBJ2-7; D may match TRBD1 or TRBD2 (5 bases each). The CDR3 sequence is 14 residues long. In germline, CDR1 is LNHDA, CDR2 SQIVND (reference sequence). V was clipped by 5 bases and J by 5 bases, with 16 bases between them. CDR3 sequence: CASSPGTDSHEQYF. The CDR3 DNA sequence: TGTGCCAGTAGTCCTGGGACCGATTCACACGAGCAGTACTTC.

This clonotype was recorded a few times. The V call is TRBV27, the J call TRBJ1-5; TRBD1 matches 7 bases. V shed 3 bases, J shed 5 bases, and the junction held 7 bases outside the gene matches. The CDR3 length is 15 residues. Germline loops: CDR1 MNHEY, CDR2 SMNVEV (reference sequence). This CDR3 reads CASSLLTGPDQPQHF. The CDR3 DNA reads as TGTGCCAGCAGTTTGCTGACAGGGCCTGATCAGCCCCAGCATTTT.

The chain employs TRBV2 and TRBJ1-1; D might be TRBD1 (5 bases). The length of the CDR3 is 13 residues. Trimming shortened V by 4 bases and J by 7 bases, and 13 bases separated the two germline ends. Germline CDR1 reads SNHLY; CDR2 reads FYNNEI. The CDR3 DNA reads as TGTGCCAGCAGTGTCGGGATAGGGGTTGAAGCTTTCTTT. Translated, it gives CASSVGIGVEAFF.

The chain links TRBV15 to TRBJ2-7, with 10 bases identical to TRBD2. The germline V gene encodes CDR1 LNHNV and CDR2 YYDKDF (reference sequence). The length of the CDR3 is 15 residues. V lost 4 bases and J lost 0; bases outside the gene matches: 3. CDR3 amino acids: CATSKTSGPSYEQYF. CDR3 DNA sequence: TGTGCCACCAGCAAGACTAGCGGGCCCTCCTACGAGCAGTACTTC. The full variable domain, its missing parts supplied by reference TRBV15 and TRBJ2-7, is DAMVIQNPRYQVTQFGKPVTLSCSQTLNHNVMYWYQQKSSQAPKLLFHYYDKDFNNEADTPDNFQSRRPNTSFCFLDIRSPGLGDTAMYLCATSKTSGPSYEQYFGPGTRLTVT.

V gene TRBV24-1 combines with J gene TRBJ2-2; the D gene could be TRBD1 or TRBD2 (6 bases each). This CDR3 comprises 15 residues. V lost 0 bases, J lost 6 bases, and 10 bases lay in between. CDR1 and CDR2 from the germline V gene are KGHDR and SFDVKD. CDR3 bases: TGTGCCACCAGTGATTTGTGGGGGGCCTCCGGGGAGCTGTTTTTT. This encodes CATSDLWGASGELFF.

As to this clonotype: A much larger clone differs from this one at a single base, so this may be a read error. V and J are TRBV27 and TRBJ1-2; no clear D. Looked up from germline, CDR1 is MNHEY and CDR2 is SMNVEV (reference sequence). The CDR3 has 13 residues. V lost 2 bases, J lost 3 bases, and 7 bases lay in between. The CDR3 nucleotides read TGTGCCAGCAGTTTACCAGTCTACTATGGCTACACCTTC. As protein: CASSLPVYYGYTF.

The rearrangement links TRBV7-9 to TRBJ2-1, with D possibly matching TRBD1 (7 bases). Trimming cost V 4 bases and J 5 bases, with 27 bases left between them. The CDR3 extends over 19 amino acids. Germline V gene sequence: CDR1 SEHNR, CDR2 FQNEAQ (reference sequence). The CDR3 region has the DNA TGTGCCAGCAGCTCCTCAGGGGGGCGGGACATGAGGGATAACAATGAGCAGTTCTTC. It is translated as CASSSSGGRDMRDNNEQFF.

V and J are TRBV9 and TRBJ2-3; TRBD2 agrees at 7 bases. Germline CDR1 reads SGDLS; CDR2 reads YYNGEE. This CDR3 has 16 residues. The V segment lost 4 bases and the J segment 0 bases; nucleotides outside the gene matches: 8. In nucleotides, the CDR3 is TGTGCCAGCAGCCCCGGCATAGCGGGTAGCACAGATACGCAGTATTTT. As protein: CASSPGIAGSTDTQYF.

The table lists this clonotype with many counts. The gene calls are TRBV7-2 and TRBJ2-3; no definite D call. The CDR3 is 15 amino acids. V was clipped by 4 bases and J by 1 base, with 12 bases between them. The germline CDR1 and CDR2 sequences are SGHTA and FQGNSA. For the CDR3, the DNA is TGTGCCAGCAGCTCCCTCCTGGTAGGCACAGATACGCAGTATTTT. This codes for CASSSLLVGTDTQYF. Based on the CDR3 plus reference TRBV7-2 and TRBJ2-3, the full variable domain is GAGVSQSPSNKVTEKGKDVELRCDPISGHTALYWYRQSLGQGLEFLIYFQGNSAPDKSGLPSDRFSAERTGGSVSTLTIQRTQQEDSAVYLCASSSLLVGTDTQYFGPGTRLTVL.

There are many counts of this clonotype. The rearrangement uses TRBV7-9 and TRBJ2-5; D ambiguous. Trimming took 3 bases from V and 6 from J, leaving 8 bases between them. Germline values: CDR1 SEHNR, CDR2 FQNEAQ (reference sequence). The CDR3 sequence is 12 residues long. The CDR3, as DNA: TGTGCCAGCAGCTTGTTCTCGCAGACCCAGTACTTC. Protein: CASSLFSQTQYF.

Concerning this clonotype itself: A much larger clone is a single base away; this may be a read error. This chain joins TRBV7-9 and TRBJ1-1, with D perhaps TRBD1 (5 bases). The ends were cut back, 5 bases at V and 10 bases at J, with 23 bases in the middle. This CDR3 region has 15 residues. Looked up from germline, CDR1 is SEHNR and CDR2 is FQNEAQ (reference sequence). For the CDR3, the DNA is TGTGCCAGCAGCCCGACCGGGGCAGAGAAGGGTGGAGCTTTCTTT. Its translation is CASSPTGAEKGGAFF.

This clonotype showed up many times. V gene TRBV7-2 combines with J gene TRBJ2-3; perhaps TRBD2 as D (6 bases). V gave up 2 bases and J gave up 3 bases, with 18 bases separating them. The germline V gene encodes CDR1 SGHTA and CDR2 FQGNSA. The length of the CDR3 is 17 residues. The CDR3 bases are TGTGCCAGCAGCTTAAGGGCCGGGACTCTCGCTACAGATACGCAGTATTTT. Amino acids: CASSLRAGTLATDTQYF.

This clonotype was detected many times. CDR3 DNA sequence: TGCAGTGCCCCGACTCCCCGGGGGAACACTGAAGCTTTCTTT. Encoded protein: CSAPTPRGNTEAFF. The chain recombines TRBV20-1 with TRBJ1-1; D gene ambiguous. The germline CDR1 and CDR2 sequences are DFQATT and SNEGSKA (reference sequence). This CDR3 region has 14 residues. Trimming took off 6 bases at V and 1 base at J, with 15 bases between the two ends.